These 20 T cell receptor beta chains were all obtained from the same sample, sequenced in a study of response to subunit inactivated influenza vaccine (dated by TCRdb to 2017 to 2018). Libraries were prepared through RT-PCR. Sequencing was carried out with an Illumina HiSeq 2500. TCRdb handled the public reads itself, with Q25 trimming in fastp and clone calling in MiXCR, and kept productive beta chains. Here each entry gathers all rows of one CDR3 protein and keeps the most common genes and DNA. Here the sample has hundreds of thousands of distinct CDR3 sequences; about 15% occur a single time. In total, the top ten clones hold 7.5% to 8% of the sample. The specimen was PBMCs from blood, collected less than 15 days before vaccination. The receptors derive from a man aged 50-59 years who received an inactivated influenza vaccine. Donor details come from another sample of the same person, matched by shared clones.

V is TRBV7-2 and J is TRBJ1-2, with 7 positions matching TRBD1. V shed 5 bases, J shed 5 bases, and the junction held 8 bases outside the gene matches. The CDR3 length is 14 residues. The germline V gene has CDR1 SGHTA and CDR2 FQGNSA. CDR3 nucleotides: TGTGCCAGCAGCCCCGGGGACAGCCTTTATGGCTACACCTTC. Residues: CASSPGDSLYGYTF.

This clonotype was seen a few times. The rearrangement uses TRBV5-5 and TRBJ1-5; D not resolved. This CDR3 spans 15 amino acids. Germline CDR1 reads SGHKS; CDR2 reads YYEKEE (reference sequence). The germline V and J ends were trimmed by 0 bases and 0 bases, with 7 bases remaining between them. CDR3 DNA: TGTGCCAGCAGCTTGGGTCACCTTAGCAATCAGCCCCAGCATTTT. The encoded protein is CASSLGHLSNQPQHF.

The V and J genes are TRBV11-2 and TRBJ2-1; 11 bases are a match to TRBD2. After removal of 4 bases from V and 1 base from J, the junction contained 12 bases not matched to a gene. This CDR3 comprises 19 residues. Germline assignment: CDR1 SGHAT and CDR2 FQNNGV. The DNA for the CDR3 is TGTGCCAGCAGCTACACTAGCGGGAGAACCCCCTCATCCTACAATGAGCAGTTCTTC. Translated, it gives CASSYTSGRTPSSYNEQFF. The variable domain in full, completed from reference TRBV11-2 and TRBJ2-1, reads EAGVAQSPRYKIIEKRQSVAFWCNPISGHATLYWYQQILGQGPKLLIQFQNNGVVDDSQLPKDRFSAERLKGVDSTLKIQPAKLEDSAVYLCASSYTSGRTPSSYNEQFFGPGTRLTVL.

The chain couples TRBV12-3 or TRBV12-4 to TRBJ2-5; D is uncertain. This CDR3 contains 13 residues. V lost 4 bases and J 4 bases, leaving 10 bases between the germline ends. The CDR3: CASSSLRGETQYF. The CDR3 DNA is TGTGCCAGCAGTTCTCTAAGAGGAGAGACCCAGTACTTC.

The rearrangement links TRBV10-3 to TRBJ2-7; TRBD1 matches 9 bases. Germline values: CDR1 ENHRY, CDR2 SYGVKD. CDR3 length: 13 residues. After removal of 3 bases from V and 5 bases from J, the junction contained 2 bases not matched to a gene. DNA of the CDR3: TGTGCCATCAGTGACCGGACAGGGGACGAGCAGTACTTC. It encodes CAISDRTGDEQYF.

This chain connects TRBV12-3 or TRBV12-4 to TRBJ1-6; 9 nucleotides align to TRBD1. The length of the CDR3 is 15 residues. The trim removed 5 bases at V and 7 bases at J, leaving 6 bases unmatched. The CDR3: CASSRDRERNSPLHF. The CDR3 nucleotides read TGTGCCAGCAGTCGGGACAGGGAGAGGAATTCACCCCTCCACTTT.

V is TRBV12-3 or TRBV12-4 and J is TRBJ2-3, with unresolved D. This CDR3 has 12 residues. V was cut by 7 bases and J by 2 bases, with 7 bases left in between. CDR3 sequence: CASNLNTDTQYF. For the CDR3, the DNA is TGTGCCAGCAATCTTAACACAGATACGCAGTATTTT.

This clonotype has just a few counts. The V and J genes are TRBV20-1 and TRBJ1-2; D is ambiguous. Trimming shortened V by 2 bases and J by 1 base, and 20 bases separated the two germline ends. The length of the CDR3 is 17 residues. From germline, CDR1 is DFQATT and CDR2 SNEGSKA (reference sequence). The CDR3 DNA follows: TGCAGTGCTAGATATATGGCAGTGGAACGTAATAACTATGGCTACACCTTC. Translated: CSARYMAVERNNYGYTF.

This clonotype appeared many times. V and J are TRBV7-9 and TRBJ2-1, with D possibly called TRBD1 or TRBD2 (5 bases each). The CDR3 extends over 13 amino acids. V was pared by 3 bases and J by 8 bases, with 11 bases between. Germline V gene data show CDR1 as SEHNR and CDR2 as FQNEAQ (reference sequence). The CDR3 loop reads CASSFPWGHEQFF. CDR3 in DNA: TGTGCCAGCAGCTTCCCCTGGGGACATGAGCAGTTCTTC.

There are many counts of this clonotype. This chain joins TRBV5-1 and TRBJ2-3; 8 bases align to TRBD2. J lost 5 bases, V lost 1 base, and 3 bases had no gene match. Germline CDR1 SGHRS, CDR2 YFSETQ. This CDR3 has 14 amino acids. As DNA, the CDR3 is TGCGCCAGCAGCTTGCGCCTAGCGGGAGATACGCAGTATTTT. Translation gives CASSLRLAGDTQYF.

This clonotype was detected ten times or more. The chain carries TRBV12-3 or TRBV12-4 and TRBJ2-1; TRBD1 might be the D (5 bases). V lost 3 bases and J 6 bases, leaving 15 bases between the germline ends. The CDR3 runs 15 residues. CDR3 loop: CASSFYGRVANEQFF. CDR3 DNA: TGTGCCAGCAGTTTTTATGGCAGGGTCGCCAATGAGCAGTTCTTC.

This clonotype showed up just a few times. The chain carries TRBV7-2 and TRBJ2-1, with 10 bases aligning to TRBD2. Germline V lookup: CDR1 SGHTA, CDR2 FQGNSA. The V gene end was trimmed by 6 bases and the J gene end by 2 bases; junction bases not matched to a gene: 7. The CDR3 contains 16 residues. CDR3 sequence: CASSTSSGGPYNEQFF. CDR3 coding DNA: TGTGCCAGCAGTACGTCTAGCGGGGGACCCTACAATGAGCAGTTCTTC.

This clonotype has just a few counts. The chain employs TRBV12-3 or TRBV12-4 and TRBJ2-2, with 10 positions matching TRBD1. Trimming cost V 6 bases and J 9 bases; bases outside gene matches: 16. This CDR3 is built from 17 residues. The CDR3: CASSSPGTGATTRELFF. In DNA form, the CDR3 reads TGTGCCAGCAGCTCCCCCGGGACAGGGGCGACAACAAGGGAGCTGTTTTTT.

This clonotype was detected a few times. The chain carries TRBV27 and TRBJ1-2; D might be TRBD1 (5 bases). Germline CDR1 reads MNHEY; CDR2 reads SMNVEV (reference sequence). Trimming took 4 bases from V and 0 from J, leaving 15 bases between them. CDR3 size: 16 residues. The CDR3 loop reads CASSSSVGRANYGYTF. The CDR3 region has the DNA TGTGCCAGCAGTTCATCCGTGGGACGGGCTAACTATGGCTACACCTTC.

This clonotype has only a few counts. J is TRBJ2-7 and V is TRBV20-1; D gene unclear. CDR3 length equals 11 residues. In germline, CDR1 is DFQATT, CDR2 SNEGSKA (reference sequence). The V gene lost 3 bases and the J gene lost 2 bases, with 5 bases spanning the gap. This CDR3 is CSASTTYEQYF. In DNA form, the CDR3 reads TGCAGTGCTAGTACGACCTACGAGCAGTACTTC.

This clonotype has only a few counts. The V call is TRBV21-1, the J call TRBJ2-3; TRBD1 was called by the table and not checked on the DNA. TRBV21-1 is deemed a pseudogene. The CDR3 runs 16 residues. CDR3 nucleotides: TGTGCCAGCAGCAAAGTCACGGGAAAATACACAGATACGCAGTATTTT. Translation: CASSKVTGKYTDTQYF.

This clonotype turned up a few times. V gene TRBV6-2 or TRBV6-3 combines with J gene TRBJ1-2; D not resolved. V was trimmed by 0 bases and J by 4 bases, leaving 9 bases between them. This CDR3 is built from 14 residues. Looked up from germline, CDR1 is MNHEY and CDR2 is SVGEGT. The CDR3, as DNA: TGTGCCAGCAGTTACTCGAGGGTCTTCTATGGCTACACCTTC. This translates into CASSYSRVFYGYTF.

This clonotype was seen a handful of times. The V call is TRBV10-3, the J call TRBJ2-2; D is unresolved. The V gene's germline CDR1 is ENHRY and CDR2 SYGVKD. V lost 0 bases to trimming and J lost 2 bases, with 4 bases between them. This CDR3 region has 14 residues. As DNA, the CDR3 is TGTGCCATCAGTGAGTCCGCAAACACCGGGGAGCTGTTTTTT. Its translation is CAISESANTGELFF.

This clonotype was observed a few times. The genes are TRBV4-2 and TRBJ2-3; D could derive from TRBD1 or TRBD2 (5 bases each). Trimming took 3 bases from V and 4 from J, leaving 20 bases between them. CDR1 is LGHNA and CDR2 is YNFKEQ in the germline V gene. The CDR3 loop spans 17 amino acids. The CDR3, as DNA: TGTGCCAGCAGCCAGCTCTCCGGGACGGATTTAGCAGATACGCAGTATTTT. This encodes CASSQLSGTDLADTQYF.

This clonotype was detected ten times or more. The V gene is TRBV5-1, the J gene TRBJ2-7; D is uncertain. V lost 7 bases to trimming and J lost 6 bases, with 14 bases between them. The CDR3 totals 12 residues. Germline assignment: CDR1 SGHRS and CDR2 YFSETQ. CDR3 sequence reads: CASRGSPLEQYF. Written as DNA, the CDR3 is TGCGCCAGCCGCGGATCTCCCCTCGAGCAGTACTTC.